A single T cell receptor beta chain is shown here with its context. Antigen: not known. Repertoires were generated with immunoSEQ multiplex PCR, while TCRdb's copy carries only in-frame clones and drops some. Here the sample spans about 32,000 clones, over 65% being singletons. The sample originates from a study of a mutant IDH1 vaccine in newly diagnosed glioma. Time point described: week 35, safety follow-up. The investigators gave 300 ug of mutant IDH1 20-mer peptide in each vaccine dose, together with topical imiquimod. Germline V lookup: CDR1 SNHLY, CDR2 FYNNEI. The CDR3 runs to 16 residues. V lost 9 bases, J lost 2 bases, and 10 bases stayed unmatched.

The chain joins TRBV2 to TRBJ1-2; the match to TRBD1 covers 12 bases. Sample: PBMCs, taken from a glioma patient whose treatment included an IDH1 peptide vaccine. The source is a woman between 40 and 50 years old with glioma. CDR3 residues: CARGQGALRTNYGYTF. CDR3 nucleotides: TGTGCCAGGGGACAGGGGGCCCTACGCACCAACTATGGCTACACCTTC.